The next 5 T cell receptor beta chains were all read from a single sample in a study of blood T cell repertoires in COVID-19. The assay was immunoSEQ multiplex PCR, and TCRdb's table has in-frame clones only and misses some. The table lists 150,000 to 190,000 clones, around 84% of them singletons. The sample consisted of peripheral blood. Receptors were obtained from a woman aged 60-75 years with COVID-19, enrolled during active disease.

The chain links TRBV14 to TRBJ1-5; D unresolved. V was clipped by 0 bases and J by 6 bases, with 6 bases between them. Germline loops: CDR1 SGHDN, CDR2 FVKESK. The CDR3 has 13 residues. For the CDR3, the DNA is TGTGCCAGCAGCCAAGATCTACTTCAGCCCCAGCATTTT. It is translated as CASSQDLLQPQHF.

The chain has TRBV18 and TRBJ1-4; D unclear. V lost 3 bases and J lost 4, with 12 bases in between. The CDR3 sequence is 15 residues long. Germline CDR1 reads KGHSH; CDR2 reads LQKENI. The CDR3 region has the DNA TGTGCCAGCTCACCCCCCGGGTCCTTTAATGAAAAACTGTTTTTT. Translation: CASSPPGSFNEKLFF.

The CDR3 sequence: CASSLGEGLTYEQYV. The CDR3 nucleotides read TGTGCCAGCAGCTTGGGGGAGGGGTTGACCTACGAGCAGTACGTC. The chain uses TRBV5-5 and TRBJ2-7, with 7 positions matching TRBD2. The CDR3 sequence is 15 residues long. With 0 bases clipped from V and 2 bases from J, the junction kept 5 bases outside the gene matches. The V gene's germline CDR1 is SGHKS and CDR2 YYEKEE (reference sequence).

The V gene is TRBV11-1, the J gene TRBJ1-3; 7 nucleotides line up with TRBD1. Looked up from germline, CDR1 is SGHAT and CDR2 is FQDESV (reference sequence). The V gene end was trimmed by 4 bases and the J gene end by 3 bases; junction bases not matched to a gene: 0. This CDR3 region has 13 residues. Here the CDR3 DNA reads TGTGCCAGCAGCTGGGACAGTGGAAACACCATATATTTT. Residues: CASSWDSGNTIYF.

V and J are TRBV7-2 and TRBJ1-2; tentative D call: TRBD1 (6 bases). Germline CDR1 SGHTA, CDR2 FQGNSA. The CDR3 extends over 15 amino acids. The germline V and J ends were trimmed by 6 bases and 1 base, with 15 bases remaining between them. The CDR3 nucleotides read TGTGCCAGCAGATTCAATGACAGGAGTAACTATGGCTACACCTTC. Translation gives CASRFNDRSNYGYTF.